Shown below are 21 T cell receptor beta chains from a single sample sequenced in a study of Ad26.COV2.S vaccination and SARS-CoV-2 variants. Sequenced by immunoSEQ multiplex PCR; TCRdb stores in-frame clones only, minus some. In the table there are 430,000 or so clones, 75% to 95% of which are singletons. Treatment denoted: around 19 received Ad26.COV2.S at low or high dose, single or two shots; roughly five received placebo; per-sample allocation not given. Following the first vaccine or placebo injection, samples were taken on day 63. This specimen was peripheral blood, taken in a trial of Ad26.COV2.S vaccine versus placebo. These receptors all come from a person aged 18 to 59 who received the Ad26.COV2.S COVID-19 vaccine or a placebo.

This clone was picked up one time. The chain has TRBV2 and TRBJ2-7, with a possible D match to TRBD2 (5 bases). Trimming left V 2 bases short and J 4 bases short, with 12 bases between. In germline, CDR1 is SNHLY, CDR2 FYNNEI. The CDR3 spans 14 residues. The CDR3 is CASSETRASYEQYF. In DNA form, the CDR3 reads TGTGCCAGCAGTGAAACTAGGGCATCATACGAGCAGTACTTC.

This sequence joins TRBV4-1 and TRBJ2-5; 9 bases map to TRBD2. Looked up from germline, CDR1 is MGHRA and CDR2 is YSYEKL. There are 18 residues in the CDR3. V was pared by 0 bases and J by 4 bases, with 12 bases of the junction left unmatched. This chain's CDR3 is CASSQDLRLAGAAETQYF. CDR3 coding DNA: TGCGCCAGCAGCCAAGATCTCCGATTAGCGGGAGCCGCAGAGACCCAGTACTTC.

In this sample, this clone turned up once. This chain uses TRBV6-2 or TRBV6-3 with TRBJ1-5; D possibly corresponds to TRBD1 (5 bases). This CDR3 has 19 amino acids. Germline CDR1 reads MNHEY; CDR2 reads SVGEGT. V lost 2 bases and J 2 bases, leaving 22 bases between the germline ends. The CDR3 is CASSYPQGWPQSGNQPQHF. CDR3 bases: TGTGCCAGCAGTTACCCCCAGGGTTGGCCTCAATCGGGCAATCAGCCCCAGCATTTT.

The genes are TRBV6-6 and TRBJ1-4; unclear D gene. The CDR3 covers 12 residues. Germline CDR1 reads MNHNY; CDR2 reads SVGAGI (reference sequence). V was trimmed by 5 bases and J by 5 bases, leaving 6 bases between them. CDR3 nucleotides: TGTGCCAGCAGTGACGGGAATGAAAAACTGTTTTTT. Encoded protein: CASSDGNEKLFF.

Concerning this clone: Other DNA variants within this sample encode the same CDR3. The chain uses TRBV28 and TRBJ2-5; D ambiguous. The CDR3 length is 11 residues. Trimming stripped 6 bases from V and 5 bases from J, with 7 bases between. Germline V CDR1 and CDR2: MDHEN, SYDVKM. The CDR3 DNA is TGTGCCAGCAGAGAACGGGAGACCCAGTACTTC. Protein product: CASRERETQYF.

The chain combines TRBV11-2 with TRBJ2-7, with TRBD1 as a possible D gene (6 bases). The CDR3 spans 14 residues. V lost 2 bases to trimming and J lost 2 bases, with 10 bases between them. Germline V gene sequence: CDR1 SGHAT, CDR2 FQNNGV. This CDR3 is CASSLIQGTYEQYF. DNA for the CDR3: TGTGCCAGCAGCTTAATACAGGGTACCTACGAGCAGTACTTC.

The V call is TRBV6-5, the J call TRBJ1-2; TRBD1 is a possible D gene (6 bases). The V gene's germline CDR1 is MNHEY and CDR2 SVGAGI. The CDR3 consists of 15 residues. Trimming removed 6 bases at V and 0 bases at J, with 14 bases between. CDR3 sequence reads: CASSYGGAANYGYTF. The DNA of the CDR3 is TGTGCCAGCAGCTACGGGGGGGCCGCTAACTATGGCTACACCTTC.

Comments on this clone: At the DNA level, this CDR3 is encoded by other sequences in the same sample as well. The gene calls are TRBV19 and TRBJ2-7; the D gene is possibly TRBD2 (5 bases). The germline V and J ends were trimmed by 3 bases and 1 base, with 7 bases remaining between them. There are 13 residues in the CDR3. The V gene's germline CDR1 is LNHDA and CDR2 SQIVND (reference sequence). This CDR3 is CASSIEGSYEQYF. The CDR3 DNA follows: TGTGCCAGTAGTATTGAGGGATCCTACGAGCAGTACTTC.

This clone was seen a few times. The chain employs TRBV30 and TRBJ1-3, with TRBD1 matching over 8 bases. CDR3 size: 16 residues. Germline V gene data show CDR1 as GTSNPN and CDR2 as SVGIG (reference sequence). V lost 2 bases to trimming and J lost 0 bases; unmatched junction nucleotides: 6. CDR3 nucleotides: TGTGCCTGGAGTCTATACAGGGGGGGCTCTGGAAACACCATATATTTT. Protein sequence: CAWSLYRGGSGNTIYF.

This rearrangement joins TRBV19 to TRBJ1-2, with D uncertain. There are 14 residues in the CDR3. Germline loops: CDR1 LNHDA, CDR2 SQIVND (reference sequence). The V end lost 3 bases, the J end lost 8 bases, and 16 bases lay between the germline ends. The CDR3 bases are TGTGCCAGTAGTATCTCTTTGGCCCGGGAGGGCTACACCTTC. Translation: CASSISLAREGYTF.

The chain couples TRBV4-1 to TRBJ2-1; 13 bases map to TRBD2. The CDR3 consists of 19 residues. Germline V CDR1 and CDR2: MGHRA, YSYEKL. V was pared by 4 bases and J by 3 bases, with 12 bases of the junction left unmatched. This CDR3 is CASSRLSQLAGGNYNEQFF. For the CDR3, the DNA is TGCGCCAGCAGCCGTCTTAGCCAACTAGCGGGAGGGAACTACAATGAGCAGTTCTTC.

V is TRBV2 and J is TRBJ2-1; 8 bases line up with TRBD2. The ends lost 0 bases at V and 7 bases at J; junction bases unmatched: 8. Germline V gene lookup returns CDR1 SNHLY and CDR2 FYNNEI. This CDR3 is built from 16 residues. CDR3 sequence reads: CASSEAPGGPVNEQFF. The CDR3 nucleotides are TGTGCCAGCAGTGAAGCTCCGGGAGGGCCTGTTAATGAGCAGTTCTTC.

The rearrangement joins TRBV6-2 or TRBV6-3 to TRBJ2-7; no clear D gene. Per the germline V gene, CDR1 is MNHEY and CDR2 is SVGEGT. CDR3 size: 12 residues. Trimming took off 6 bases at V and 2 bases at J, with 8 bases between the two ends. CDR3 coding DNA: TGTGCCAGCAGCTTGCAGGCCTACGAGCAGTACTTC. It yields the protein CASSLQAYEQYF.

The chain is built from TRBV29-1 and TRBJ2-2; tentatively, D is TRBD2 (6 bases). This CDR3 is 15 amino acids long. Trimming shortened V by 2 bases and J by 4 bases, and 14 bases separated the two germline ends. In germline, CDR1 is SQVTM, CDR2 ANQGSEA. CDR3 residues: CSVESPGATTGELFF. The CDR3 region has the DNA TGCAGCGTTGAATCCCCGGGAGCTACCACCGGGGAGCTGTTTTTT.

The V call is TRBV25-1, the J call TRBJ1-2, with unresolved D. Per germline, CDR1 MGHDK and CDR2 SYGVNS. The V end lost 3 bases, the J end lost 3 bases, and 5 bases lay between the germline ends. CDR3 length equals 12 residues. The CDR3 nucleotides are TGTGCCAGCAGTGATACAGACTATGGCTACACCTTC. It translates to CASSDTDYGYTF.

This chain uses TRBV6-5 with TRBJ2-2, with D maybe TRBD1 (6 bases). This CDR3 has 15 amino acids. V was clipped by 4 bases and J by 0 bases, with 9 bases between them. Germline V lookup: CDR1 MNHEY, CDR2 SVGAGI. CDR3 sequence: CASSFRTANTGELFF. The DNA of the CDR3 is TGTGCCAGCAGTTTCAGGACAGCGAACACCGGGGAGCTGTTTTTT.

CDR3 loop: CASSPSVGRTYEQYF. The CDR3 coding sequence is TGTGCCAGCAGTCCGTCGGTCGGGAGGACGTACGAGCAGTACTTC. The rearrangement links TRBV2 to TRBJ2-7; 7 bases line up with TRBD2. CDR1 SNHLY and CDR2 FYNNEI come from the germline V gene. This CDR3 has 15 residues. With 5 bases clipped from V and 4 bases from J, the junction kept 11 bases outside the gene matches.

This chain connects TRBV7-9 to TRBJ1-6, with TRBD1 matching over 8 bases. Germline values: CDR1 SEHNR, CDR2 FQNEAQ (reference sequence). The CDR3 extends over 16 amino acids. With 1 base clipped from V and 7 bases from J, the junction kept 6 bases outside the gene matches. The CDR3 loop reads CASSLGTGTSNSPLHF. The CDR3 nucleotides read TGTGCCAGCAGCTTAGGGACAGGGACGTCCAATTCACCCCTCCACTTT.

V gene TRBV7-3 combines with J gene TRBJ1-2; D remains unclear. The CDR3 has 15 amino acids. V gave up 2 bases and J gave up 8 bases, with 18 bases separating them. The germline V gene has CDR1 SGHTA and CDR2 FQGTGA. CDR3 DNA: TGTGCCAGCAGCTTATCAGGACCGGGGATCGGGGGCTACACCTTC. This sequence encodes CASSLSGPGIGGYTF.

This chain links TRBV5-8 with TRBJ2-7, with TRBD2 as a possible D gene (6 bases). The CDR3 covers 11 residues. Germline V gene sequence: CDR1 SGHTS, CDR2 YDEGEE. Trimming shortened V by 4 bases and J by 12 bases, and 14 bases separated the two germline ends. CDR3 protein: CASSLEGTRYF. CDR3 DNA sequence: TGTGCCAGCAGCCTGGAGGGAACAAGGTACTTC.

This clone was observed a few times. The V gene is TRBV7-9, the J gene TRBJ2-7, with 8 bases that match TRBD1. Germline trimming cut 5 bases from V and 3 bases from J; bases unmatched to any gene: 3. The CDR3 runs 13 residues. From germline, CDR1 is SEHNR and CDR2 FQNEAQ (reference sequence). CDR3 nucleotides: TGTGCCAGCAGCCCGGACAGGGTCTACGAGCAGTACTTC. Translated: CASSPDRVYEQYF.